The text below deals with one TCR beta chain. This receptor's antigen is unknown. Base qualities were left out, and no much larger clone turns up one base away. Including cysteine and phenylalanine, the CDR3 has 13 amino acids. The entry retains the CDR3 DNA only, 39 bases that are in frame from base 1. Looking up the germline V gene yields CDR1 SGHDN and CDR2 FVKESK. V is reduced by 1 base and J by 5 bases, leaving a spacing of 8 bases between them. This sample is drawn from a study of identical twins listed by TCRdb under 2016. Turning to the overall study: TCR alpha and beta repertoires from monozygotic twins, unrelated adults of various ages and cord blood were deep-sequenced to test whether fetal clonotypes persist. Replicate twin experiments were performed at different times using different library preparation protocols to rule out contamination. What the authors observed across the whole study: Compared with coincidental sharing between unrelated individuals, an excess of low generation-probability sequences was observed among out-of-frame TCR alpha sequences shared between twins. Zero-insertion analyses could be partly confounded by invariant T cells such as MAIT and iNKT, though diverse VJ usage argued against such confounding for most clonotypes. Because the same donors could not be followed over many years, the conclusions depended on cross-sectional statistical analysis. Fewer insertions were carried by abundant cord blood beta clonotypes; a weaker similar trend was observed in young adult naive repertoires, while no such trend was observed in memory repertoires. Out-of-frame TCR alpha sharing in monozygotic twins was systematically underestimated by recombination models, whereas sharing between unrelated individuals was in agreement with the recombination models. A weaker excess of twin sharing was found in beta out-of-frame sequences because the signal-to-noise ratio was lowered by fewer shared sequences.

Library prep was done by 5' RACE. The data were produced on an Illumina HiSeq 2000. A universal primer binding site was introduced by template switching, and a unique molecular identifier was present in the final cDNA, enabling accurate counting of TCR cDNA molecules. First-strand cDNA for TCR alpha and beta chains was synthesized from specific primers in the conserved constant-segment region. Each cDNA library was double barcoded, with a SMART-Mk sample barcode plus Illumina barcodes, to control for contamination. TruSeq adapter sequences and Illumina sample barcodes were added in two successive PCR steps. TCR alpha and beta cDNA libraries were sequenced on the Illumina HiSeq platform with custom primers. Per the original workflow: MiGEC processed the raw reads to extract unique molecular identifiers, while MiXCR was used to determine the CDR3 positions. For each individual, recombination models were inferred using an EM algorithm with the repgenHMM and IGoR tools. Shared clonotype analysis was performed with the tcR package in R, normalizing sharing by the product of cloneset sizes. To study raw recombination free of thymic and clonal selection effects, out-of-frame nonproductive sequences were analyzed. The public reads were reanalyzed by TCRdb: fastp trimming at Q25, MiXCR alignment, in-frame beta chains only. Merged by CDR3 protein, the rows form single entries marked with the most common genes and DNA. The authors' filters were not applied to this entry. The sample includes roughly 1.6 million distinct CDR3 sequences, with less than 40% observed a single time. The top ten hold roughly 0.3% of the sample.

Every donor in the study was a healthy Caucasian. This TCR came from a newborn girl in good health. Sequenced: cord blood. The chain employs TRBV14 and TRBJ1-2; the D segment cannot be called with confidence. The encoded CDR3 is CASSQGHWYGYTF. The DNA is TGTGCCAGCAGCCAAGGTCATTGGTATGGCTACACCTTC.